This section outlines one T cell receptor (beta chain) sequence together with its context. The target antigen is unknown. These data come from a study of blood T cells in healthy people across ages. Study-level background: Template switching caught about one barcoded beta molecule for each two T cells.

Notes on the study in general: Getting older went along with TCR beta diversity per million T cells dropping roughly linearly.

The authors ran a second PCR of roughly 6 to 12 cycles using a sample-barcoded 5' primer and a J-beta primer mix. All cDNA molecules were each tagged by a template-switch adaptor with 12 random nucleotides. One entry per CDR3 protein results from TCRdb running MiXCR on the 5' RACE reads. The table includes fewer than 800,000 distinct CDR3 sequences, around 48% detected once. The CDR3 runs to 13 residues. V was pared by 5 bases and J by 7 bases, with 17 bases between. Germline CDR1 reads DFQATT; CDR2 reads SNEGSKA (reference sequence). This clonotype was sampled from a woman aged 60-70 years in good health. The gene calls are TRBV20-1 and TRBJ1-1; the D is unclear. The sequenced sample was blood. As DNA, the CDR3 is TGCAGTGCTGGCAGATCCGCCGCAGGTGAAGCTTTCTTT. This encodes CSAGRSAAGEAFF.